These T cell receptor beta chains were read from a single sample in a study of cytomegalovirus exposure and HLA in healthy donors. Produced via immunoSEQ multiplex PCR; TCRdb's table is partial and in-frame only. The table counts under 65,000 clones; roughly 7.1% lies in the top ten. Sample: PBMCs. The receptor set was obtained from a middle-aged woman in good health and CMV-seronegative. Both conserved end residues are part of each CDR3. D genes are given only for firm matches. Some rows mark clone size as missing; the rest say once, few, many or name a class of expanded clone.

V: TRBV18; J: TRBJ2-1; D: TRBD2; size: .; DNA: TGTGCCAGCTCACCAAGGAGCGGGAGTTACAATGAGCAGTTCTTC; CDR3: CASSPRSGSYNEQFF
V: TRBV9; J: TRBJ2-3; D: TRBD2; size: .; DNA: TGTGCCAGCAGTGCCCTAGCGGGGAGAACAGATACGCAGTATTTT; CDR3: CASSALAGRTDTQYF
V: TRBV6-5; J: TRBJ1-3; D: .; size: .; DNA: TGTGCCAGTCGGCAGGGTCTCGGAAACACCATATATTTT; CDR3: CASRQGLGNTIYF
V: TRBV29-1; J: TRBJ2-3; D: TRBD1; size: .; DNA: TGCAGCGTTGATCCCAGGGGGCTAAGCACAGATACGCAGTATTTT; CDR3: CSVDPRGLSTDTQYF
V: TRBV5-1; J: TRBJ1-5; D: TRBD1; size: .; DNA: TGCGCCAGCAGACCCACAGGGGACAATCAGCCCCAGCATTTT; CDR3: CASRPTGDNQPQHF
V: TRBV9; J: TRBJ2-2; D: TRBD2; size: .; DNA: TGTGCCAGCAGCGTTACTAGCGCGAACACCGGGGAGCTGTTTTTT; CDR3: CASSVTSANTGELFF
V: TRBV7-2; J: TRBJ1-1; D: TRBD1; size: .; DNA: TGTGCCAGCAGCTTGGGGACAGCTAGTATAGGAGCTTTCTTT; CDR3: CASSLGTASIGAFF
V: TRBV6-5; J: TRBJ1-1; D: .; size: .; DNA: TGTGCCAGCAGTTCAGGACAGAGGAACACTGAAGCTTTCTTT; CDR3: CASSSGQRNTEAFF
V: TRBV7-2; J: TRBJ2-3; D: .; size: .; DNA: TGTGCCAGCAGCTCCCTTTCGGGGGTTCTAGATACGCAGTATTTT; CDR3: CASSSLSGVLDTQYF
V: TRBV5-8; J: TRBJ2-7; D: .; size: .; DNA: TGTGCCAGCAGCCCTGTCTACGAGCAGTACTTC; CDR3: CASSPVYEQYF
V: TRBV5-1; J: TRBJ2-3; D: TRBD1; size: .; DNA: TGCGCCAGCAGCGTGGGGGCCGGGACAGCCGAGGCAGATACGCAGTATTTT; CDR3: CASSVGAGTAEADTQYF
V: TRBV5-1; J: TRBJ1-5; D: TRBD1; size: .; DNA: TGCGCCAGCAGCTACGATTACAGGGGCCGTTGGAGCAATCAGCCCCAGCATTTT; CDR3: CASSYDYRGRWSNQPQHF
V: TRBV19; J: TRBJ1-5; D: TRBD1; size: .; DNA: TGTGCCAGTAGTGGGACAGGGGGCGGTCAGCACCAGCATTTT; CDR3: CASSGTGGGQHQHF
V: TRBV6-1; J: TRBJ1-5; D: .; size: .; DNA: TGTGCCACCACGACAGCAGATAGCAATCAGCCCCAGCATTTT; CDR3: CATTTADSNQPQHF
V: TRBV19; J: TRBJ2-1; D: .; size: .; DNA: TGTGCCAGTAGTCCGTTGCATATCGGTGAGCAGTTCTTC; CDR3: CASSPLHIGEQFF
V: TRBV9; J: TRBJ2-1; D: TRBD2; size: .; DNA: TGTGCCAGCAGCTTAGCGGGAACCGAACCCAATGAGCAGTTCTTC; CDR3: CASSLAGTEPNEQFF
V: TRBV9; J: TRBJ2-3; D: TRBD2; size: .; DNA: TGTGCCAGCAGCGTAGCAAGCGGGGGGGGCACAGATACGCAGTATTTT; CDR3: CASSVASGGGTDTQYF
V: TRBV1; J: TRBJ1-1; D: .; size: .; DNA: TGCACCAGCAGCCAAGATAGGGTAGGCAGGGTGAACACTGAAGCTTTCTTT; CDR3: CTSSQDRVGRVNTEAFF
V: TRBV30; J: TRBJ1-1; D: TRBD1; size: .; DNA: TGTGCCTGGATTCCAGGAGACAGGGCTGCTTTCTTT; CDR3: CAWIPGDRAAFF
V: TRBV7-7; J: TRBJ2-1; D: TRBD2; size: .; DNA: TGTGCCAGCAGCTTAAACGGGGGGATGGATGAGCAGTTCTTC; CDR3: CASSLNGGMDEQFF
V: TRBV6-1; J: TRBJ1-2; D: .; size: .; DNA: TGTGCCAGCACCACCGAAGAGGGAAACTATGGCTACACCTTC; CDR3: CASTTEEGNYGYTF
V: TRBV7-9; J: TRBJ2-7; D: TRBD1; size: .; DNA: TGTGCCAGCAGCTTACTTCCGGGACAGGGAAACGAGCAGTACTTC; CDR3: CASSLLPGQGNEQYF
V: TRBV6-5; J: TRBJ1-2; D: .; size: .; DNA: TGTGCCAGCAGTTACCCAGGGGCTGGGAATGGCTACACCTTC; CDR3: CASSYPGAGNGYTF
V: TRBV19; J: TRBJ2-7; D: .; size: .; DNA: TGTGCCAGTAGTGCCGCAGGTGGCCTAAGCTCCTACGAGCAGTACTTC; CDR3: CASSAAGGLSSYEQYF
V: TRBV18; J: TRBJ2-7; D: .; size: .; DNA: TGTGCCAGCTCACCGCAGGACAGCGCCTACGAGCAGTACTTC; CDR3: CASSPQDSAYEQYF
V: TRBV6-6; J: TRBJ2-1; D: .; size: medium-sized; DNA: TGTGCCAGCAGTTACTCGGGTTCAGGGAATGAGCAGTTCTTC; CDR3: CASSYSGSGNEQFF
V: TRBV18; J: TRBJ2-3; D: TRBD2; size: .; DNA: TGTGCCAGCTCACCACCGTCCATAGCGGGGGGCACAGATACGCAGTATTTT; CDR3: CASSPPSIAGGTDTQYF
V: TRBV6-6; J: TRBJ1-6; D: TRBD1; size: .; DNA: TGTGCCAGCAATAGACAGGGAGCATATAATTCACCCCTCCACTTT; CDR3: CASNRQGAYNSPLHF
V: TRBV28; J: TRBJ2-7; D: .; size: .; DNA: TGTGCCAGCAGTTTAGATCGGGGGGCGAACAAGCAGTACTTC; CDR3: CASSLDRGANKQYF